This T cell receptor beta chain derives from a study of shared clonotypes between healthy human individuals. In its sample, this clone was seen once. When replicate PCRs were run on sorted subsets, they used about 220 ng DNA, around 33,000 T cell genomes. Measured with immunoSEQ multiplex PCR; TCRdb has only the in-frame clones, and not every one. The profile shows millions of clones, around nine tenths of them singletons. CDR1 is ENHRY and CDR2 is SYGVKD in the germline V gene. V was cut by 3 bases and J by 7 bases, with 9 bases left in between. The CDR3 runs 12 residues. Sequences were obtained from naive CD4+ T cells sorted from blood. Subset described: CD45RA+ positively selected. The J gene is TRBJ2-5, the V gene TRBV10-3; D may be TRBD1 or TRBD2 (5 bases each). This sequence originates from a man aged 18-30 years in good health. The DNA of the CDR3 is TGTGCCATCAGTGACAGGGACGGGACCCAGTACTTC. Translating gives CAISDRDGTQYF.